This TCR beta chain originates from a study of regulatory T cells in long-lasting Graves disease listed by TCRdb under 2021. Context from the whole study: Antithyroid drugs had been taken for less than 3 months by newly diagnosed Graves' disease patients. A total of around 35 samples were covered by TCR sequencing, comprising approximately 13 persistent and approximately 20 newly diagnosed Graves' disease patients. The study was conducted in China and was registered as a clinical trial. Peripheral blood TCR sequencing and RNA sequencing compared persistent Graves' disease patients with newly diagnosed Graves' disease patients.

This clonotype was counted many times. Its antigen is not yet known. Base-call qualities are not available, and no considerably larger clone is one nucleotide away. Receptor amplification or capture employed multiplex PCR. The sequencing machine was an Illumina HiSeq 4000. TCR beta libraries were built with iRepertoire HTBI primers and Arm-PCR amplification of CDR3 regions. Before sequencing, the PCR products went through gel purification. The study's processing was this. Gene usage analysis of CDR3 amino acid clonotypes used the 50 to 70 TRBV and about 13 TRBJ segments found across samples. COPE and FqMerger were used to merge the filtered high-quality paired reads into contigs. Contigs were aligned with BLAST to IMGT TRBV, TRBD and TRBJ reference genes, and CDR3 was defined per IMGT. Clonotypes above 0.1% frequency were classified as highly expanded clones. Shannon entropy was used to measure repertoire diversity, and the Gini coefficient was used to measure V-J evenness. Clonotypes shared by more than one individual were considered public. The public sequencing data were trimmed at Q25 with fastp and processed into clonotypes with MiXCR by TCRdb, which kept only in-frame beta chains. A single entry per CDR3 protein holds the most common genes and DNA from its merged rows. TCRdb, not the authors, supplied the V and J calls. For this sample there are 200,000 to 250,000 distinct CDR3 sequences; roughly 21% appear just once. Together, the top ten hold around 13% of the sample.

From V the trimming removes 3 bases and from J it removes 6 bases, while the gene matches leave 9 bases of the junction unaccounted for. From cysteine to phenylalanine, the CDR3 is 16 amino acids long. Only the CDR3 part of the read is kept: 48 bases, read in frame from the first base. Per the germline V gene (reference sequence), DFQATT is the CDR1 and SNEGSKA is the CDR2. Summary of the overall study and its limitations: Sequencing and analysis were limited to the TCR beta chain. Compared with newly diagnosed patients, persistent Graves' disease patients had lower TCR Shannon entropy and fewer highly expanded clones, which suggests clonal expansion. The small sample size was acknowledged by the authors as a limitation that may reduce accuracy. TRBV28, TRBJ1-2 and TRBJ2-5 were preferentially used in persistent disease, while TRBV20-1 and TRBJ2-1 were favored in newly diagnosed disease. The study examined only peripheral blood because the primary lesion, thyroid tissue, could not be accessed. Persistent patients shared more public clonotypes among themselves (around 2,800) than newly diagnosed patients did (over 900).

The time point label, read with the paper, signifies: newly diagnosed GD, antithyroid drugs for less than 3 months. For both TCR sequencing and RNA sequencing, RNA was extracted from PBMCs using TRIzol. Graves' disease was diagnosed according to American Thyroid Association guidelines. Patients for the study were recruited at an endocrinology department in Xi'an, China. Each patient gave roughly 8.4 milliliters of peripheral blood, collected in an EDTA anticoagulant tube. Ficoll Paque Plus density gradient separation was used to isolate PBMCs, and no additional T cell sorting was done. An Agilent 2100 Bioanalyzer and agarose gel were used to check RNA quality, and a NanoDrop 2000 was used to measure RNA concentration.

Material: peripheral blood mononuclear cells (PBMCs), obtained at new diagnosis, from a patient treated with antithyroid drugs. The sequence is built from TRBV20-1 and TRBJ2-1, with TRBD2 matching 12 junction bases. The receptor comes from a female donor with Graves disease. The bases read TGCAGTGCTAGGACTAGCGGGAGTTTCTTGGGCAATGAGCAGTTCTTC. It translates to CSARTSGSFLGNEQFF.